This paragraph covers one TCR beta chain sequence. The antigen is undetermined. The data are from a study of T cell responses to AZD1222 COVID-19 vaccine. Study outcomes and limitations: Receipt of two AZD1222 doses was followed by a rise in Spike-specific TCR breadth and depth. It was only 6 or 7 AZD1222 recipients who were seropositive at baseline. Spike was spanned by vaccine-associated CD4 TCRs, with dominance at 160-218 and 743-854. The donors showed a predominance of white British ancestry and of females, with possible underestimation of clonal diversity.

Assay: immunoSEQ multiplex PCR; the TCRdb copy retains only in-frame clones and omits some. The profile shows 35,000 to 50,000 clones, about 82% of them singletons. Specimen: peripheral blood, collected 28 days after the second dose of the MenACWY control vaccine. The source of this sequence is an adult who received the MenACWY meningococcal vaccine as a control.

Written as DNA, the CDR3 is TGCAGCGTTGAAGATGGGCTTTGGGCGCTGATGTCGAATGAGCAGTTCTTC. This translates into CSVEDGLWALMSNEQFF. V gene TRBV29-1 combines with J gene TRBJ2-1, with D unresolved. V dropped 0 bases and J dropped 7 bases, with 22 bases sitting between them. In germline, CDR1 is SQVTM, CDR2 ANQGSEA. The CDR3 spans 17 residues.